This TCR beta chain comes out of a study of long-term antiretroviral therapy in people with HIV. This CDR3 has 15 residues. Trimming took 8 bases from V and 8 from J, leaving 24 bases between them. Looked up from germline, CDR1 is GTSNPN and CDR2 is SVGIG (reference sequence). Amounts of 1-10 million cryopreserved PBMC were held in the samples before DNA extraction. Study-level points and caveats: Sampling of blood ran from the mid-2000s to the late 2010s, and older ART regimens were possibly in use. All time points showed a repertoire dominated by clones expanded before ART.

Remarks on this clone: Its antigen remains unidentified.

Investigators performed immunoSEQ version v3.0 at survey level. Profiling relied on immunoSEQ multiplex PCR, and the TCRdb table lists in-frame clones only, not all of them. The sample includes about 23,000 clones, about 81% seen only once; the top ten take less than 9.5%. The rearrangement joins TRBV30 to TRBJ1-4; D uncertain. Here the sequenced sample was unsorted PBMCs, taken 1.5 years after starting antiretroviral therapy. This receptor was taken from a man aged 30-40 years with HIV. Here the CDR3 DNA reads TGTGCCATGGGTCAAGGACTCGCTCTAAGGGAAAAACTGTTTTTT. As protein: CAMGQGLALREKLFF.